The sequence of this T cell receptor beta chain was determined in a study of identical twins. Each CDR3 protein is one row after TCRdb ran MiXCR on the 5' RACE reads. The sample includes roughly 220,000 distinct CDR3 sequences, under 8.5% of them seen just once. This clonotype was picked up a small number of times. This CDR3 is built from 18 residues. Per germline, CDR1 SGHRS and CDR2 YFSETQ. V was clipped by 3 bases and J by 4 bases, with 25 bases between them. The same data also went into a second study, on T cells expressing NK-cell markers. That source notes: Cells sorted as CD3+CD56+NKG2C+, CD3+CD56+NKG2C- and CD3+CD56-NKG2C+ T cells supplied the TCR beta repertoires. These clonotypes, the leaders elsewhere, also led the CD3+CD56-NKG2C+ fraction in a few donors.

The J gene is TRBJ1-2, the V gene TRBV5-1; D uncertain. The sequenced material came from CD8+ T cells sorted from blood. The clonotype originates from a woman younger than 30 in good health. CDR3 in DNA: TGCGCCAGCAGCTCCCTTGAGGGCGCGAAGTCGGGTGGCTATGGCTACACCTTC. Translated, it gives CASSSLEGAKSGGYGYTF. Together with reference TRBV5-1 and TRBJ1-2, the CDR3 gives the full variable domain: KAGVTQTPRYLIKTRGQQVTLSCSPISGHRSVSWYQQTPGQGLQFLFEYFSETQRNKGNFPGRFSGRQFSNSRSEMNVSTLELGDSALYLCASSSLEGAKSGGYGYTFGSGTRLTVV.